This T cell receptor beta chain was identified during a study of TIL therapy for anti-PD-1-resistant metastatic lung cancer. Background on the study: Median patient age was about 50, ranging roughly 35-75 years.

The libraries were made with immunoSEQ v3. Sequencing was performed with immunoSEQ multiplex PCR; in TCRdb, only in-frame clones are kept and a portion is missing. The repertoire holds under 7,500 clones, with about 65% as singletons. Indicated time point: pre-treatment sample, taken before nivolumab and TIL therapy. Tumor tissue came from excised metastases, mostly pleural nodules or supraclavicular lymph nodes. Tumor harvest preceded PD-1/PD-L1 blockade, followed by nivolumab treatment. Patients were adults with stage 4 NSCLC. A word on this clone: The antigen is undetermined.

The study, taken as a whole, reports: This highly selected cohort may not generalize to typical lung cancer patients.

V trimming: 2 bases; J trimming: 2 bases; junction bases outside the gene matches: 13. The length of the CDR3 is 19 residues. The germline CDR1 and CDR2 sequences are KGHDR and SFDVKD. V is TRBV24-1 and J is TRBJ2-5; 10 positions agree with TRBD2. The receptor's source is a person between 25 and 80 years old with non-small cell lung cancer. The sample consisted of tumor tissue, taken at baseline. The CDR3 DNA sequence: TGTGCCACCAGTGATTCGGGGGGGGCTAGCGGGAGCTGGCAAGAGACCCAGTACTTC. Translation gives CATSDSGGASGSWQETQYF.